This TCR beta chain was sequenced in a study of T cells after posttransplantation cyclophosphamide. The data were produced by immunoSEQ multiplex PCR, yet TCRdb's version contains in-frame clones alone and is incomplete. The sample yields thousands of clones, roughly 70% seen once. Details on this clone: Its matching antigen is unknown.

The CDR3 contains 14 residues. J gave up 5 bases and V 4 bases, and 8 bases lay outside the gene matches. Germline V gene sequence: CDR1 PRHDT, CDR2 FYEKMQ (reference sequence). Peripheral blood was collected from the related graft donor on the marrow donation day. Broader study findings: Recipient CMV seropositivity and CMV reactivation strongly tracked TRB clonality. Donor CD8+ memory clones often dominated recipient blood repertoires at later times. TRB overlap between skin or GI tissue T cells and blood was limited.

The sequencing input was memory CD8+ T cells sorted from blood. The sequence was collected from a man aged 50-59 years. The chain employs TRBV13 and TRBJ2-7, with 7 bases identical to TRBD2. The CDR3 DNA is TGTGCCAGCAGCTCCTGGACTAGTCTTAACGAGCAGTACTTC. This codes for CASSSWTSLNEQYF.